Listed below are T cell receptor beta chains from one sample, sequenced in a study of vaccination and CD4 T cells after COVID-19. From the PCR reads, TCRdb called clonotypes with MiXCR, one entry per CDR3 protein. The repertoire consists of 15,000 or so distinct CDR3 sequences, with roughly 50% occurring once and the leading ten covering 25% to 30%. No antigen is known for these receptors. Sequenced here: cultured CD4+ T cells from blood, sampled after SARS-CoV-2 vaccination. The receptors originated from a human donor with COVID-19. CDR3s include the opening cysteine and the closing phenylalanine or tryptophan. The D gene is left open where the match is weak. For some rows the clone size is stated as once, few or many, or as a class when expanded; others skip it.

clone_size	cdr3_length	d_call	v_call	j_call	cdr3_nt	cdr3_aa
-	15	-	TRBV20-1	TRBJ1-6	TGCAGTGCTAGAATAGACGCGGTGGGGAATTCACCCCTCCACTTT	CSARIDAVGNSPLHF
-	17	TRBD1	TRBV20-1	TRBJ1-3	TGCAGTGCTAGCGACGAGGCCGGGACAGGGACTGGAAACACCATATATTTT	CSASDEAGTGTGNTIYF
few	15	TRBD1	TRBV20-1	TRBJ1-1	TGCAGTGCTAGATTAAGCATGACAGGGACCACTGAAGCTTTCTTT	CSARLSMTGTTEAFF
few	13	-	TRBV12-3/TRBV12-4	TRBJ1-6	TGTGCCAGCAGGAGGGGGGAAGGATCACCCCTCCACTTT	CASRRGEGSPLHF
-	13	-	TRBV12-3/TRBV12-4	TRBJ2-6	TGTGCCAGCAGTTTAGCCGGGGCCAACGTCCTGACTTTC	CASSLAGANVLTF
few	15	-	TRBV6-1	TRBJ1-5	TGTGCCAGCTGTAAGGGGGGTATAGACAATCAGCCCCAGCATTTT	CASCKGGIDNQPQHF
-	14	-	TRBV6-1	TRBJ2-3	TGTGCCAGCAGCCCTAGCGACAACACAGATACGCAGTATTTT	CASSPSDNTDTQYF
-	11	-	TRBV7-2	TRBJ1-2	TGTGTTGTACGAACTAACTATGGCTACACCTTC	CVVRTNYGYTF
-	15	-	TRBV11-3	TRBJ2-7	TGTGCCAGCAGCCTTCCGGGACCGGGAACCTACGAGCAGTACTTC	CASSLPGPGTYEQYF
few	16	TRBD1	TRBV15	TRBJ2-7	TGTGCCACCAGCAGAGATACCGGGACAGGGACCTACGAGCAGTACTTC	CATSRDTGTGTYEQYF
once	13	-	TRBV19	TRBJ2-2	TGTGCCAGTAGTAAGGGACCAACCGGGGAGCTGTTTTTT	CASSKGPTGELFF
-	13	-	TRBV2	TRBJ1-1	TGTGCCAGCAGTGTTCAGGGGAGGACTGAAGCTTTCTTT	CASSVQGRTEAFF
-	14	-	TRBV20-1	TRBJ2-1	TGCAGTGCGCGGCCCCAGACAGCATACAATGAGCAGTTCTTC	CSARPQTAYNEQFF
-	14	-	TRBV20-1	TRBJ1-1	TGCAGTGCTAGTGTACAGCGAATGAACACTGAAGCTTTCTTT	CSASVQRMNTEAFF
-	14	TRBD1	TRBV7-9	TRBJ1-4	TGTGCCAGCAGCCCTGGACAGGGAGGGGAAAAACTGTTTTTT	CASSPGQGGEKLFF
-	13	-	TRBV27	TRBJ1-1	TGTGCCAGCAGGGGAACAGAGAACACTGAAGCTTTCTTT	CASRGTENTEAFF
-	14	TRBD1	TRBV20-1	TRBJ2-7	TGCAGTGCTAGAGGTTGGACAGGGGAGCGCGAGCAGTACTTC	CSARGWTGEREQYF
-	15	-	TRBV28	TRBJ2-3	TGTGCCAGCAGTACTCGGGACGGCTACACAGATACGCAGTATTTT	CASSTRDGYTDTQYF
few	15	TRBD1	TRBV19	TRBJ1-6	TGTGCCAGTAGTACGGGACAGGCGAATAATTCACCCCTCCACTTT	CASSTGQANNSPLHF
-	12	-	TRBV7-2	TRBJ2-2	TGTGCCAGCAGTCATAGTACCGGGGAGCTGTTTTTT	CASSHSTGELFF
-	15	-	TRBV15	TRBJ2-3	TGTGCCACCAGCGCACGGCCGGGGGCGGGAGATACGCAGTATTTT	CATSARPGAGDTQYF
-	16	TRBD1	TRBV11-3	TRBJ1-2	TGTGCCAGCAGCTTACACGGCCAGGGGGCTAACTATGGCTACACCTTC	CASSLHGQGANYGYTF
-	13	-	TRBV5-4	TRBJ1-1	TGTGCCAGCAGCTTTACTACGGACACTGAAGCTTTCTTT	CASSFTTDTEAFF
few	15	-	TRBV27	TRBJ2-2	TGTGCCAGCAGTTTTAGGACATTATCCACCGGGGAGCTGTTTTTT	CASSFRTLSTGELFF
-	14	-	TRBV7-2	TRBJ2-7	TGTGCCAGCAGCTTAGTGAGGGGGGGGTACGAGCAGTACTTC	CASSLVRGGYEQYF
few	14	-	TRBV25-1	TRBJ1-2	TGTGCCAGCAGTGAATATGGGGGGAACTATGGCTACACCTTC	CASSEYGGNYGYTF
few	12	-	TRBV6-2/TRBV6-3	TRBJ1-2	TGTGCCAGCAGTTACGAGAGTAAGGGCTACACCTTC	CASSYESKGYTF
few	16	-	TRBV6-2/TRBV6-3	TRBJ2-1	TGTGCCAGCAGTTACTCCGACGCGAAAAGCTTATGGGAGCAGTTCTTC	CASSYSDAKSLWEQFF
few	19	TRBD1	TRBV4-1	TRBJ1-2	TGCGCCAGCAGCCAAGACCTGAACCCCGGGACAGGGGGCGTCTATGGCTACACCTTC	CASSQDLNPGTGGVYGYTF
few	16	-	TRBV6-2/TRBV6-3	TRBJ1-6	TGTGCCAGCAGTCGGGGCGAAGGCTCCTATAATTCACCCCTCCACTTT	CASSRGEGSYNSPLHF
-	13	TRBD1	TRBV6-1	TRBJ2-3	TGTGCCAGCAGCCTCAGGGGGCTGAATACGCAGTATTTT	CASSLRGLNTQYF